The 28 T cell receptor beta chains presented below share a single source sample, sequenced in a study of low-dose radiotherapy and immunotherapy resistance in tumors. cDNA synthesis used a TRAV/TRBV-specific primer set for both chains. TCRs were put through around 20 PCR cycles of amplification with Phusion. A constant-region primer and the V-primer adapter served as the primer pair. One entry per CDR3 protein results from TCRdb running MiXCR on the reads. This sample has some 38,000 distinct CDR3 sequences; 20% to 25% occur once, and the top ten carry just under 9.5%. Indicated time point: after trial treatment. The treatment is: LDRT plus nivolumab, ipilimumab, low-dose cyclophosphamide and aspirin (RACIN trial). The sequences come from PBMCs, collected after low-dose radiotherapy plus immunotherapy. The receptors were sampled from a female donor with ovarian cancer.

This clonotype was recorded at least ten times. The chain is built from TRBV6-5 and TRBJ1-5, with D maybe TRBD1 (5 bases). Germline assignment: CDR1 MNHEY and CDR2 SVGAGI. This CDR3 comprises 13 residues. Trimming cost V 8 bases and J 2 bases, with 10 bases left between them. The CDR3 DNA reads TGTGCCAGCCGGGGGGGAGGCAATCAGCCCCAGCATTTT. This codes for CASRGGGNQPQHF.

This clonotype was seen repeatedly, ten times or more. The gene calls are TRBV12-3 or TRBV12-4 and TRBJ1-5; 7 bases fit TRBD1. CDR3 length: 15 residues. V trimming: 5 bases; J trimming: 2 bases; junction bases outside the gene matches: 6. CDR3 amino acids: CASSPGGLGNQPQHF. CDR3 sequence (DNA): TGTGCCAGCAGTCCAGGGGGGCTCGGCAATCAGCCCCAGCATTTT.

There are many counts of this clonotype. The V and J genes are TRBV20-1 and TRBJ2-3; 8 bases map to TRBD2. This CDR3 region has 17 residues. The J segment lost 4 bases and the V segment lost 5 bases, leaving 17 bases of the junction unmatched. Germline assignment: CDR1 DFQATT and CDR2 SNEGSKA (reference sequence). This CDR3 reads CSAADVLSGRRSDTQYF. The CDR3 DNA reads as TGCAGTGCTGCTGACGTCCTAAGCGGGAGACGTTCAGATACGCAGTATTTT.

The rearrangement joins TRBV5-6 to TRBJ1-5; TRBD1 aligns across 9 bases. The CDR3 has 16 residues. Germline-derived CDR1 and CDR2 are SGHDT and YYEEEE. The junction had 5 bases not matched to a gene; V was cut back by 3 bases and J by 1 base. DNA of the CDR3: TGTGCCAGCAGCTCGGACAGGGGTGAGAGCAATCAGCCCCAGCATTTT. Its translation is CASSSDRGESNQPQHF.

The rearrangement joins TRBV27 to TRBJ2-3, with D unresolved. Germline CDR1 is MNHEY and CDR2 is SMNVEV (reference sequence). The V and J ends lost 4 bases and 4 bases respectively, with 9 bases between them. This CDR3 is built from 13 residues. The CDR3 sequence is CASSSSSPDTQYF. The CDR3 bases are TGTGCCAGCAGTTCCTCTAGTCCAGATACGCAGTATTTT.

This rearrangement joins TRBV14 to TRBJ2-2; D is undetermined. Deletions cut 2 bases from V and 7 bases from J, with 5 bases between. The CDR3 runs 12 residues. Looked up from germline, CDR1 is SGHDN and CDR2 is FVKESK. CDR3: CASSQWSGELFF. In DNA form, the CDR3 reads TGTGCCAGCAGCCAATGGAGCGGGGAGCTGTTTTTT.

Turning to this clonotype: A far larger clone differs by one base, so this is likely a read error. The chain recombines TRBV20-1 with TRBJ2-4; D is uncertain. The CDR3 sequence is 13 residues long. The germline CDR1 and CDR2 sequences are DFQATT and SNEGSKA (reference sequence). Trimming stripped 3 bases from V and 13 bases from J, with 19 bases between. The CDR3 coding sequence is TGCAGTGCTAGGGCTAGTCTATACAATGAGCAGTACTTC. Encoded protein: CSARASLYNEQYF.

This clonotype has a count of ten or more. This rearrangement joins TRBV13 to TRBJ1-1; 7 nucleotides match TRBD1. CDR3 length equals 13 residues. Germline CDR1 PRHDT, CDR2 FYEKMQ (reference sequence). The ends lost 4 bases at V and 4 bases at J; junction bases unmatched: 3. CDR3 bases: TGTGCCAGCAGCTCCCAGGGGGGCACTGAAGCTTTCTTT. Protein: CASSSQGGTEAFF.

This clonotype showed up many times. The chain links TRBV6-5 to TRBJ1-1, with D uncertain. CDR1 and CDR2 from the germline V gene are MNHEY and SVGAGI. The CDR3 length is 12 residues. Deletions cut 5 bases from V and 4 bases from J, with 8 bases between. The DNA of the CDR3 is TGTGCCAGCAGTCGGAGGGCCACTGAAGCTTTCTTT. Protein product: CASSRRATEAFF.

This clonotype came up many times. The chain uses TRBV12-3 or TRBV12-4 and TRBJ2-7; 7 nucleotides align to TRBD2. CDR3 size: 14 residues. Trimming removed 0 bases from V and 4 bases from J; junction bases left unmatched: 3. The CDR3 nucleotides are TGTGCCAGCAGTTTAGCCGGCGGGGGTTACGAGCAGTACTTC. It translates to CASSLAGGGYEQYF.

In its sample, this clonotype was seen many times. CDR3 in DNA: TGCAGCACTGGGACAGTCCACACAGATACGCAGTATTTT. Translating gives CSTGTVHTDTQYF. The V call is TRBV29-1, the J call TRBJ2-3; TRBD1 matches 7 bases. Germline CDR1 and CDR2: SQVTM and ANQGSEA. This CDR3 spans 13 amino acids. Trimming cost V 8 bases and J 2 bases; bases outside gene matches: 7.

This clonotype was detected ten times or more. CDR3 residues: CASSLGPSGNTEAFF. CDR3 nucleotides: TGCGCCAGCAGCTTAGGGCCCTCCGGGAACACTGAAGCTTTCTTT. V is TRBV5-1 and J is TRBJ1-1, with D hard to call. The CDR3 covers 15 residues. The germline V gene has CDR1 SGHRS and CDR2 YFSETQ. V was cut by 2 bases and J by 1 base, with 12 bases left in between.

This clonotype was found many times. J is TRBJ1-6 and V is TRBV24-1; TRBD1 matches 7 bases. Trimming cost V 3 bases and J 7 bases; bases outside gene matches: 17. Germline V gene data show CDR1 as KGHDR and CDR2 as SFDVKD. This CDR3 contains 19 residues. Here the CDR3 reads CATSDPLSPGTDRNSPLHF. Written as DNA, the CDR3 is TGTGCCACCAGTGATCCGCTTTCCCCCGGGACAGACCGCAATTCACCCCTCCACTTT.

This clonotype was observed many times. The CDR3: CASSYLGGETQYF. CDR3 coding DNA: TGTGCCAGCAGTTACCTTGGGGGAGAGACCCAGTACTTC. V gene TRBV6-5 combines with J gene TRBJ2-5; either TRBD1 or TRBD2 may fit D (5 bases each). Germline CDR1 and CDR2: MNHEY and SVGAGI. The V and J ends lost 2 bases and 4 bases respectively, with 8 bases between them. The CDR3 covers 13 residues.

In this sample, this clonotype turned up many times. The rearrangement uses TRBV10-3 and TRBJ2-1; D might be TRBD2 (5 bases). Per germline, CDR1 ENHRY and CDR2 SYGVKD. The CDR3 runs 12 residues. V was clipped by 4 bases and J by 10 bases, with 11 bases between them. CDR3 nucleotide sequence: TGTGCCATCAGTGCGCCCGGGAACGAGCAGTTCTTC. Its translation is CAISAPGNEQFF.

This clonotype was detected ten times or more. The chain is built from TRBV14 and TRBJ2-5; perhaps TRBD1 as D (5 bases). The germline gives CDR1 SGHDN, CDR2 FVKESK. The CDR3 sequence is 15 residues long. The V end lost 5 bases, the J end lost 4 bases, and 17 bases lay between the germline ends. The CDR3 protein is CASSGTDSRGETQYF. The CDR3 nucleotides read TGTGCCAGCAGCGGTACCGACAGCCGAGGAGAGACCCAGTACTTC.

Ten or more counts support this clonotype. The chain joins TRBV3-1 to TRBJ2-7; no clear D. Germline V gene lookup returns CDR1 LGHDT and CDR2 YNNKEL (reference sequence). The CDR3 has 12 residues. V was shortened by 2 bases and J by 0 bases, with 2 bases between the two germline ends. As DNA, the CDR3 is TGTGCCAGCAGCCAATCCTCCTACGAGCAGTACTTC. Translating gives CASSQSSYEQYF.

This clonotype was seen repeatedly, ten times or more. The rearrangement uses TRBV29-1 and TRBJ2-3; D gene uncertain. Trimming pared 2 bases from V and 1 base from J, leaving 4 bases between. There are 12 residues in the CDR3. Germline CDR1 reads SQVTM; CDR2 reads ANQGSEA. CDR3 nucleotides: TGCAGCGTTGAACAGGGCACAGATACGCAGTATTTT. The encoded protein is CSVEQGTDTQYF.

Worth noting for this clonotype: The limits of the CDR3 on the DNA are not certain, so only TCRdb's listed CDR3 is given. The chain has TRBV9 and TRBJ2-7; the table's D call, TRBD1, has no DNA check behind it. The germline gives CDR1 SGDLS, CDR2 YYNGEE. The CDR3 totals 24 residues, both ends included. The CDR3 protein is CASTNQTSMYLCASKAGGLYEQYF.

This clonotype has at least ten counts. The V gene is TRBV19, the J gene TRBJ2-3, with a weak D call TRBD1 (6 bases). V was shortened by 3 bases and J by 3 bases, with 13 bases between the two germline ends. The CDR3 totals 15 residues. Per germline, CDR1 LNHDA and CDR2 SQIVND (reference sequence). The CDR3 is CASSIRGLWTDTQYF. Here the CDR3 DNA reads TGTGCCAGTAGTATCAGGGGCCTTTGGACAGATACGCAGTATTTT.

CDR3 sequence: CASSYSGSNQPQHF. The DNA of the CDR3 is TGTGCCAGCAGTTACTCGGGGAGCAATCAGCCCCAGCATTTT. The V call is TRBV6-2 or TRBV6-3, the J call TRBJ1-5; D remains unclear. CDR3 length: 14 amino acids. V was clipped by 0 bases and J by 1 base, with 4 bases between them. Per germline, CDR1 MNHEY and CDR2 SVGEGT.

This chain uses TRBV5-4 with TRBJ1-1; D possibly corresponds to TRBD1 (6 bases). Germline values: CDR1 SGHNT, CDR2 YYREEE (reference sequence). V lost 3 bases to trimming and J lost 0 bases, with 18 bases between them. This CDR3 has 17 amino acids. CDR3 in amino acids: CASSWSRTEKLNTEAFF. The CDR3 DNA reads TGTGCCAGCAGCTGGTCACGGACAGAAAAGTTGAACACTGAAGCTTTCTTT.

The chain links TRBV29-1 to TRBJ2-1; 9 positions agree with TRBD2. Trimming took 5 bases from V and 5 from J; bases not matched to a gene: 7. This CDR3 has 14 residues. From germline, CDR1 is SQVTM and CDR2 ANQGSEA. The CDR3 DNA sequence: TGCAGCGTTCAGCGGGAGGTGGGAAACAATGAGCAGTTCTTC. Translating it yields CSVQREVGNNEQFF.

This clonotype was seen many times. J is TRBJ2-7 and V is TRBV18; D is perhaps TRBD2 (6 bases). With 8 bases removed from V and 2 bases from J, the gap between germline ends came to 13 bases. The CDR3 extends over 13 amino acids. Germline V gene sequence: CDR1 KGHSH, CDR2 LQKENI. The CDR3 reads CASTTGLTYEQYF. Written as DNA, the CDR3 is TGTGCCAGCACAACGGGACTTACCTACGAGCAGTACTTC.

This clonotype was counted at least ten times. V and J are TRBV6-5 and TRBJ2-3; D might be TRBD2 (5 bases). The V end was cut by 5 bases, the J end by 2 bases, with 11 bases between. Germline V gene lookup returns CDR1 MNHEY and CDR2 SVGAGI. CDR3 length equals 14 residues. The CDR3 nucleotides read TGTGCCAGCAGTCCCCAGCGGCCCACAGATACGCAGTATTTT. This sequence encodes CASSPQRPTDTQYF.

This clonotype was seen many times. The chain combines TRBV2 with TRBJ2-5, with D maybe TRBD2 (7 bases). The length of the CDR3 is 15 residues. V lost 6 bases to trimming and J lost 2 bases, with 16 bases between them. Germline V gives CDR1 SNHLY, CDR2 FYNNEI. The CDR3 bases are TGTGCCAGCAGGGATCGGGGGGCCGGACAAGAGACCCAGTACTTC. Its translation: CASRDRGAGQETQYF.

V gene TRBV5-1 combines with J gene TRBJ1-1; TRBD1 is a possible D gene (5 bases). Germline V lookup: CDR1 SGHRS, CDR2 YFSETQ. V was trimmed by 4 bases and J by 1 base, leaving 11 bases between them. The CDR3 is 14 amino acids. CDR3 DNA: TGCGCCAGCAGCCCCCGGGGCTCGAACACTGAAGCTTTCTTT. Translation gives CASSPRGSNTEAFF.

This clonotype was seen at least ten times. This chain links TRBV28 with TRBJ1-2; TRBD1 agrees at 7 bases. CDR3 size: 13 residues. The V gene's germline CDR1 is MDHEN and CDR2 SYDVKM. After removal of 6 bases from V and 8 bases from J, the junction contained 9 bases not matched to a gene. This CDR3 is CASSPPGGAGYTF. DNA of the CDR3: TGTGCCAGCAGCCCCCCAGGGGGAGCGGGCTACACCTTC.